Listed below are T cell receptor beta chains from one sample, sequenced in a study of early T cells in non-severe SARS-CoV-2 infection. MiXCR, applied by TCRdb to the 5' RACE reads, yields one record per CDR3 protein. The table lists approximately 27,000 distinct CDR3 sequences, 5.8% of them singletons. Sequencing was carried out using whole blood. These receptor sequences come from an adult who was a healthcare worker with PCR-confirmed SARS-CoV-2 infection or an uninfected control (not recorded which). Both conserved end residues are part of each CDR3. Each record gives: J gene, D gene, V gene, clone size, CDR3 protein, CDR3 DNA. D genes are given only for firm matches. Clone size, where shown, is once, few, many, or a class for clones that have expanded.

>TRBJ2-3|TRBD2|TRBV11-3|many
CASSLLAGAPGDTQYF
TGTGCCAGCAGCTTGCTAGCGGGGGCTCCGGGAGATACGCAGTATTTT
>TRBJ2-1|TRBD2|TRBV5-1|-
CASSLGGLAGVHEQFF
TGCGCCAGCAGCTTGGGGGGACTAGCGGGAGTCCATGAGCAGTTCTTC
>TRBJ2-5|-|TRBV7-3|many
CASSLRAAAYQETQYF
TGTGCCAGCAGCTTGAGGGCAGCCGCGTACCAAGAGACCCAGTACTTC
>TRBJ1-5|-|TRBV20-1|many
CSARGGQGGQPQHF
TGCAGTGCTAGAGGGGGGCAGGGTGGCCAGCCCCAGCATTTT
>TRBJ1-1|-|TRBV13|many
CASSGTTSEAFF
TGTGCCAGCAGCGGGACAACCTCTGAAGCTTTCTTT
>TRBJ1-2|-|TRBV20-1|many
CSARNTPTGFEDYTF
TGCAGTGCTAGGAATACCCCTACCGGGTTCGAGGACTACACCTTC
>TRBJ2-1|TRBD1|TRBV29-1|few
CSVDGQGAYNEQFF
TGCAGCGTTGACGGACAGGGGGCCTACAATGAGCAGTTCTTC
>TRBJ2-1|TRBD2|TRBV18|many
CASSGLAGQFF
TGTGCCAGCTCAGGACTAGCGGGGCAGTTCTTC
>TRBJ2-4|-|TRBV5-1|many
CASSLEGRSQNIQYF
TGCGCCAGCAGCTTGGAGGGCCGGTCCCAAAACATTCAGTACTTC
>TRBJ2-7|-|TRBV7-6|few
CATGPSYEQYF
TGTGCTACGGGACCCTCCTACGAGCAGTACTTC
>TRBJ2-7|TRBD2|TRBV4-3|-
CASSQDWRGESYEQYF
TGCGCCAGCAGCCAAGATTGGCGGGGGGAATCCTACGAGCAGTACTTC
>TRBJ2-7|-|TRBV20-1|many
CSARDQGGVTYEQYF
TGCAGTGCTAGAGATCAGGGGGGAGTAACCTACGAGCAGTACTTC
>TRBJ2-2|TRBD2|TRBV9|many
CASSVVSGRGAGELFF
TGTGCCAGCAGCGTAGTCAGCGGGAGGGGTGCCGGGGAGCTGTTTTTT
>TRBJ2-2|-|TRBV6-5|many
CASGTGGELFF
TGTGCCAGCGGGACCGGCGGGGAGCTGTTTTTT
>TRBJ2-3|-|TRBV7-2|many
CASSPQAVTDTQYF
TGTGCCAGCAGTCCCCAGGCAGTCACAGATACGCAGTATTTT
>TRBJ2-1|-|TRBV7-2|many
CASSSTRLDEQFF
TGTGCCAGCAGCTCGACTAGACTCGATGAGCAGTTCTTC
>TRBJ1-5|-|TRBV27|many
CASSLVWYSNQPQHF
TGTGCCAGCAGTTTGGTATGGTATAGCAATCAGCCCCAGCATTTT
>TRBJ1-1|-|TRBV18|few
CASSPQYEAFF
TGTGCCAGCTCACCTCAATATGAAGCTTTCTTT
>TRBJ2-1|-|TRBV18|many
CASSPPERARSYNEQFF
TGTGCCAGCTCACCACCCGAAAGAGCTAGGTCCTACAATGAGCAGTTCTTC
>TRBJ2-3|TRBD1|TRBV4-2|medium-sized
CASSQQTGEMVDTQYF
TGTGCCAGCAGCCAACAGACAGGGGAGATGGTGGATACGCAGTATTTT
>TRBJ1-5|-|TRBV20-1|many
CSARDLTGQGPQHF
TGCAGTGCTAGAGATCTAACAGGGCAGGGGCCCCAGCATTTT
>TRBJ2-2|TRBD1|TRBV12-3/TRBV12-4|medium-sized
CASSTGTGWPGELFF
TGTGCCAGCAGCACCGGGACAGGGTGGCCCGGGGAGCTGTTTTTT
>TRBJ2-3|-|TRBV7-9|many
CASSLMWSTDTQYF
TGTGCCAGCAGCTTAATGTGGAGCACAGATACGCAGTATTTT
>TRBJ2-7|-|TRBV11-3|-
CASSFRGEQYF
TGTGCCAGCAGCTTCAGGGGCGAGCAGTACTTC
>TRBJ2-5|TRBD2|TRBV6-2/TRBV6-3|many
CASSSPGLGESQYF
TGTGCCAGCAGTTCACCGGGACTAGGGGAGAGCCAGTACTTC
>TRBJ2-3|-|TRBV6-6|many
CASSPVVASDTQYF
TGTGCCAGCAGCCCCGTTGTAGCGTCAGATACGCAGTATTTT
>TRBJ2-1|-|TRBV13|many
CASSFRGIYNEQFF
TGTGCCAGCAGCTTCAGGGGTATCTACAATGAGCAGTTCTTC
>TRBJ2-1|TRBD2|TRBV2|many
CASSPTASGRASEQFF
TGTGCCAGCAGTCCTACCGCTTCCGGGAGGGCCAGTGAGCAGTTCTTC
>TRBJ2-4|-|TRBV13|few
CASSTVAEGHKNIQYF
TGTGCCAGCAGCACCGTAGCGGAAGGTCACAAAAACATTCAGTACTTC
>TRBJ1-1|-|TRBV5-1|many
CASSSQILDTEAFF
TGCGCCAGCAGCTCCCAGATCCTGGACACTGAAGCTTTCTTT
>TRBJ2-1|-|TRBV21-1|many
CASSKGVPYNEQFF
TGTGCCAGCAGCAAGGGGGTTCCCTACAATGAGCAGTTCTTC
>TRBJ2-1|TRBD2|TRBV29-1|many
CSPRLAGEQFF
TGCAGCCCGAGACTAGCAGGCGAGCAGTTCTTC
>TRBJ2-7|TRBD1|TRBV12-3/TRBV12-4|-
CASSLQDRGNYEQYF
TGTGCCAGCAGTCTGCAGGACAGGGGAAACTACGAGCAGTACTTC
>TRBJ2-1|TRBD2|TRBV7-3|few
CASSLTISGSNEQFF
TGTGCCAGCAGCTTAACGATAAGCGGGAGTAATGAGCAGTTCTTC
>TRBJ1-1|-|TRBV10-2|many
CASSEGAPQANAFF
TGCGCCAGCAGTGAAGGGGCTCCGCAGGCCAACGCTTTCTTT
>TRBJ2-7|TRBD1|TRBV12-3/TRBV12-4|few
CAIRTGEAYEQYF
TGTGCCATACGGACAGGGGAGGCCTACGAGCAGTACTTC
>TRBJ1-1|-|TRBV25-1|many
CASSEYFGEVTGEAFF
TGTGCCAGCAGTGAATATTTCGGGGAGGTGACGGGTGAAGCTTTCTTT
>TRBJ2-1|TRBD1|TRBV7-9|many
CASSPETGDDEQFF
TGTGCCAGCAGCCCCGAGACAGGGGACGATGAGCAGTTCTTC
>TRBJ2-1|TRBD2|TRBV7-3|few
CASSRPTGGADNEQFF
TGTGCCAGCAGCCGGCCCACGGGAGGGGCGGACAATGAGCAGTTCTTC
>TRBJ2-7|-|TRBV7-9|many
CASSLDPVSYEQYF
TGTGCCAGCAGCTTAGATCCCGTGTCCTACGAGCAGTACTTC
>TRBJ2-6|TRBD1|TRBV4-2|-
CASSQAGTGGAGANVLTF
TGTGCCAGCAGCCAAGCCGGGACAGGGGGCGCTGGGGCCAACGTCCTGACTTTC
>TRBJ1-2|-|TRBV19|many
CASSISVYGYTF
TGTGCCAGTAGTATTTCGGTCTATGGCTACACCTTC
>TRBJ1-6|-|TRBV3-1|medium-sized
CASRGPDNSPLHF
TGTGCCAGCAGGGGCCCGGATAATTCACCCCTCCACTTT
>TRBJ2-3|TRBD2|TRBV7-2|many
CASSQTSGRDTQYF
TGTGCCAGCAGCCAGACTAGCGGCCGGGATACGCAGTATTTT